These 22 T cell receptor beta chains share one sample of origin, sequenced in a study of T cells after somatic rescue of genetic block. Generated by immunoSEQ multiplex PCR, the TCRdb table keeps only in-frame clones and is missing some. The sample holds 100,000 to 120,000 clones, about 90% seen once. Specimen: peripheral blood mononuclear cells (PBMCs). The source of these receptors is a woman younger than 30.

This rearrangement joins TRBV12-5 to TRBJ2-3; D is unresolved. V was cut by 1 base and J by 3 bases, with 14 bases left in between. The CDR3 is 16 amino acids. Germline V gene data show CDR1 as LGHNT and CDR2 as FRNRAP. The CDR3 DNA sequence: TGTGCTAGTGGTTTGGGAGAAACCCCCCGGACAGATACGCAGTATTTT. Amino acid sequence: CASGLGETPRTDTQYF.

CDR3 DNA sequence: TGCGCCAGCAGAGACAGGGCTGGGACTGAAGCTTTCTTT. It translates to CASRDRAGTEAFF. The V call is TRBV5-1, the J call TRBJ1-1; the match to TRBD1 covers 7 bases. Germline trimming cut 5 bases from V and 5 bases from J; bases unmatched to any gene: 6. The CDR3 is made up of 13 amino acids. In germline, CDR1 is SGHRS, CDR2 YFSETQ.

The chain couples TRBV19 to TRBJ1-4; D is undetermined. The CDR3 length is 13 residues. Germline-derived CDR1 and CDR2 are LNHDA and SQIVND (reference sequence). Trimming removed 5 bases from V and 4 bases from J, with 8 bases in between. The CDR3 DNA follows: TGTGCCAGTAGTCCACAGAGTAATGAAAAACTGTTTTTT. Its translation is CASSPQSNEKLFF.

The V and J genes are TRBV28 and TRBJ2-1; TRBD1 might be the D (6 bases). Between the trimmed V and J ends, which lost 6 bases and 9 bases, there was a span of 24 bases. CDR3 length: 16 amino acids. Germline CDR1 reads MDHEN; CDR2 reads SYDVKM. The CDR3 bases are TGTGCCAGCAGGTTCAGGGGTCGGGGCAGCTCCAGTGAGCAGTTCTTC. It encodes CASRFRGRGSSSEQFF.

V is TRBV5-4 and J is TRBJ2-2; 10 bases are a match to TRBD2. V shed 2 bases, J shed 7 bases, and the junction held 11 bases outside the gene matches. The length of the CDR3 is 17 residues. CDR1 is SGHNT and CDR2 is YYREEE in the germline V gene (reference sequence). CDR3 loop: CASSFRGSGGADGELFF. The CDR3 bases are TGTGCCAGCAGCTTCAGAGGGAGCGGGGGGGCCGACGGGGAGCTGTTTTTT.

The J gene is TRBJ1-5, the V gene TRBV7-8; 8 bases are a match to TRBD1. This CDR3 has 16 amino acids. Germline-derived CDR1 and CDR2 are SGHVS and FQNEAQ. V shed 6 bases, J shed 0 bases, and the junction held 7 bases outside the gene matches. CDR3 in DNA: TGTGCCAGCAGACTGGACAGGGAGGGTAGCAATCAGCCCCAGCATTTT. Amino acid sequence: CASRLDREGSNQPQHF.

The gene calls are TRBV14 and TRBJ2-1, with D possibly matching TRBD1 (6 bases). The CDR3 extends over 13 amino acids. Germline CDR1 SGHDN, CDR2 FVKESK. Trimming removed 1 base at V and 7 bases at J, with 8 bases between. The CDR3 coding sequence is TGTGCCAGCAGCCAAGTAAGGGGGAATGAGCAGTTCTTC. Translating gives CASSQVRGNEQFF. Drawing the rest from reference TRBV14 and TRBJ2-1, the complete variable domain is EAGVTQFPSHSVIEKGQTVTLRCDPISGHDNLYWYRRVMGKEIKFLLHFVKESKQDESGMPNNRFLAERTGGTYSTLKVQPAELEDSGVYFCASSQVRGNEQFFGPGTRLTVL.

This chain uses TRBV5-1 with TRBJ2-5, with D perhaps given as TRBD1 or TRBD2 (5 bases each). V was pared by 7 bases and J by 3 bases, with 19 bases between. Germline V gene sequence: CDR1 SGHRS, CDR2 YFSETQ. This CDR3 spans 15 amino acids. The CDR3 DNA reads as TGCGCCAGCTCTGGGTTGACTGGGACGGAAGAGACCCAGTACTTC. Translation: CASSGLTGTEETQYF.

The V call is TRBV6-4, the J call TRBJ2-3; D is unresolved. CDR3 size: 13 residues. The germline V and J ends were trimmed by 9 bases and 2 bases, with 12 bases remaining between them. Germline V CDR1 and CDR2: MRHNA, SNTAGT. The chain's CDR3 is CASSLAVTDTQYF. The DNA for the CDR3 is TGTGCCAGTAGCCTGGCAGTCACAGATACGCAGTATTTT.

The genes are TRBV11-1 and TRBJ1-4; 10 bases align to TRBD1. The CDR3 extends over 16 amino acids. CDR1 and CDR2 from the germline V gene are SGHAT and FQDESV (reference sequence). V shed 5 bases, J shed 7 bases, and the junction held 10 bases outside the gene matches. Here the CDR3 reads CASSPGTGAKSEKLFF. The CDR3 nucleotides are TGTGCCAGCAGCCCCGGGACAGGGGCAAAGAGTGAAAAACTGTTTTTT. Together with reference TRBV11-1 and TRBJ1-4, the CDR3 gives the full variable domain: EAEVAQSPRYKITEKSQAVAFWCDPISGHATLYWYRQILGQGPELLVQFQDESVVDDSQLPKDRFSAERLKGVDSTLKIQPAELGDSAMYLCASSPGTGAKSEKLFFGSGTQLSVL.

The V and J genes are TRBV7-2 and TRBJ1-5; D not certain. The CDR3 extends over 13 amino acids. V lost 6 bases, J lost 4 bases, and 10 bases lay in between. CDR1 and CDR2 (germline): SGHTA, FQGNSA. The CDR3 spells CASSIGRNQPQHF. CDR3 DNA: TGTGCCAGCAGTATCGGGCGTAATCAGCCCCAGCATTTT.

The V call is TRBV9, the J call TRBJ1-5; a possible D gene is TRBD1 (6 bases). CDR3 length: 15 amino acids. Germline V gene lookup returns CDR1 SGDLS and CDR2 YYNGEE. V shed 7 bases and J shed 3 bases, with 17 bases lying between them. Here the CDR3 reads CASGPGAGTNQPQHF. The DNA of the CDR3 is TGTGCCAGCGGACCGGGGGCAGGAACCAATCAGCCCCAGCATTTT.

The chain has TRBV30 and TRBJ2-4, with D possibly being TRBD1 or TRBD2 (5 bases each). Germline V gives CDR1 GTSNPN, CDR2 SVGIG (reference sequence). The CDR3 spans 14 residues. V gave up 8 bases and J gave up 3 bases, with 17 bases separating them. CDR3 in DNA: TGTGCCAGCCGCCGGGGCTTTGACAAAAACATTCAGTACTTC. Protein product: CASRRGFDKNIQYF.

The chain employs TRBV4-3 and TRBJ2-3, with D hard to call. The CDR3 has 12 residues. Trimming shortened V by 3 bases and J by 3 bases, and 4 bases separated the two germline ends. Germline values: CDR1 LGHNA, CDR2 YSLEER. For the CDR3, the DNA is TGCGCCAGCAGCCATCAAACAGATACGCAGTATTTT. Amino acids: CASSHQTDTQYF.

Comments on this clone: Germline is not matched at one junction end, which may reflect a read error. This same CDR3 is encoded by further DNA sequences in the sample. This chain links TRBV6-6 with TRBJ1-1; 7 bases line up with TRBD1. CDR1 MNHNY and CDR2 SVGAGI come from the germline V gene (reference sequence). The CDR3 totals 14 residues. As DNA, the CDR3 is TGTGCTAGCAGGGGACAGTCCATGAACACTGAAGCTTTCTTT. This codes for CASRGQSMNTEAFF.

This chain connects TRBV6-5 to TRBJ1-6; TRBD1 is a possible D gene (5 bases). Deletions cut 0 bases from V and 7 bases from J, with 10 bases between. Germline lookup yields CDR1 MNHEY and CDR2 SVGAGI. The CDR3 sequence is 15 residues long. In DNA, the CDR3 is TGTGCCAGCAGTTACTCGAGCGGGACGAATTCACCCCTCCACTTT. This translates into CASSYSSGTNSPLHF.

This sequence joins TRBV18 and TRBJ1-2, with D possibly being TRBD1 (5 bases). This CDR3 comprises 13 residues. V lost 4 bases to trimming and J lost 2 bases, with 8 bases between them. Per the germline V gene, CDR1 is KGHSH and CDR2 is LQKENI. In DNA form, the CDR3 reads TGTGCCAGCTCACAGACAGAGAACTATGGCTACACCTTC. Its protein product is CASSQTENYGYTF.

This clone was detected only a few times. The V gene is TRBV4-2, the J gene TRBJ1-5; D uncertain. CDR1 and CDR2 from the germline V gene are LGHNA and YNFKEQ. Trimming removed 0 bases from V and 4 bases from J, with 4 bases in between. The CDR3 consists of 13 residues. CDR3: CASSQEENQPQHF. The DNA for the CDR3 is TGTGCCAGCAGCCAAGAGGAAAATCAGCCCCAGCATTTT.

The V call is TRBV10-2, the J call TRBJ2-7; no clear D gene. Germline V gene lookup returns CDR1 WSHSY and CDR2 SAAADI. Trimming pared 4 bases from V and 6 bases from J, leaving 10 bases between. The CDR3 is made up of 12 amino acids. The CDR3 here is CASSVGVSEQYF. The CDR3 nucleotides read TGCGCCAGCAGTGTAGGTGTCTCCGAGCAGTACTTC.

The V call is TRBV7-7, the J call TRBJ2-5; the D is unclear. The ends were cut back, 1 base at V and 1 base at J, with 7 bases in the middle. Germline-derived CDR1 and CDR2 are SSHAT and FNYEAQ (reference sequence). This CDR3 has 14 residues. CDR3: CASSLEGSQETQYF. The DNA for the CDR3 is TGTGCCAGCAGCTTAGAGGGCTCCCAAGAGACCCAGTACTTC.

The chain has TRBV11-2 and TRBJ2-5; 10 bases are shared with TRBD1. V gave up 5 bases and J gave up 6 bases; unmatched junction bases: 9. The CDR3 is 15 residues long. The germline V gene has CDR1 SGHAT and CDR2 FQNNGV. The CDR3 DNA follows: TGTGCCAGCAGCCCGTCCTCGGGACAGGGGAAGACCCAGTACTTC. Translating it yields CASSPSSGQGKTQYF.

V is TRBV11-3 and J is TRBJ2-2, with a possible D match to TRBD2 (5 bases). In germline, CDR1 is SGHNT, CDR2 YENEEA. Trimming took 5 bases from V and 4 from J, leaving 11 bases between them. The CDR3 has 14 amino acids. CDR3 residues: CASSPLRGTGELFF. The CDR3 DNA reads as TGTGCCAGCAGCCCCCTACGGGGCACCGGGGAGCTGTTTTTT.